The rows below give T cell receptor beta chains drawn from one sample of a study of blood T cell repertoires in COVID-19. Data came from immunoSEQ multiplex PCR; TCRdb stores just in-frame clones and leaves some out. The table includes more than 150,000 clones, 78% detected once. Sequencing was performed on peripheral blood. The receptors were gathered from a woman aged 80 or over with acute or convalescent COVID-19. CDR3s leave out the opening cysteine and the closing phenylalanine or tryptophan.

J gene,V gene,CDR3 protein
TRBJ2-2,TRBV5-1,ASSLATTGELF
TRBJ1-4,TRBV10-1,ASRRDTNEKLF
TRBJ2-1,TRBV19,ATSRVAGGFYNEQF
TRBJ1-3,TRBV19,ASRDTSSGNTIY
TRBJ2-5,TRBV7-2,ASSRVPSQETQY
TRBJ1-1,TRBV5-5,ASSKNRNTEAF
TRBJ2-3,TRBV21-1,ASSSQGAGGTSGPGTDTQY
TRBJ2-7,TRBV5-1,ASSLEAQAYEQY
TRBJ2-2,TRBV7-9,ASNVNRGKNGTGELF
TRBJ1-2,TRBV28,ASSLSGRIGGGYT
TRBJ1-5,TRBV5-5,ASSLTEGASQPQH
TRBJ1-2,TRBV5-4,ASSQGTDYGYT
TRBJ2-7,TRBV20-1,SVDRGYEQY
TRBJ1-2,TRBV2,ASSEGGSVYGYT
TRBJ1-2,TRBV7-2,ASSLLQGVDGYT
TRBJ2-7,TRBV19,ASSRLAGGYEQY